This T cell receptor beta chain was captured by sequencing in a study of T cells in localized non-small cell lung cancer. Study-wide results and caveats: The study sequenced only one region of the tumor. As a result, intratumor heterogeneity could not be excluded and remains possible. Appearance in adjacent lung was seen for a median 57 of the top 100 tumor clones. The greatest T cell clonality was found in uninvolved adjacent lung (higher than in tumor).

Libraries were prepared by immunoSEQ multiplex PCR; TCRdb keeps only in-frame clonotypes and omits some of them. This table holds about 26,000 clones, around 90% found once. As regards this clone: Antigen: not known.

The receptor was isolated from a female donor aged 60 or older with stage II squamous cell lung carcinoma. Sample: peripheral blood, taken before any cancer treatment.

The CDR3 here is CASSPTSGKSTDTQYF. The CDR3 nucleotides read TGTGCCAGCAGCCCTACTAGCGGGAAAAGCACAGATACGCAGTATTTT. This sequence joins TRBV4-2 and TRBJ2-3; 10 bases agree with TRBD2. The V segment lost 4 bases and the J segment 0 bases; nucleotides outside the gene matches: 4. This CDR3 has 16 residues. Germline CDR1 is LGHNA and CDR2 is YNFKEQ.